Listed here are 32 T cell receptor beta chains from one sample, sequenced in a study of T cell responses to AZD1222 COVID-19 vaccine. TCRdb's copy holds only in-frame clones and misses some; the assay was immunoSEQ multiplex PCR. Of around 150,000 clones in the sample, roughly 94% are singletons; the top ten hold approximately 1.3%. This material consisted of peripheral blood, taken 28 days after the second AZD1222 dose. Receptors originate from an adult who received the AZD1222 COVID-19 vaccine.

This rearrangement joins TRBV19 to TRBJ2-3; 14 bases are a match to TRBD2. The CDR3 extends over 18 amino acids. V was clipped by 6 bases and J by 0 bases; unmatched bases: 8. From germline, CDR1 is LNHDA and CDR2 SQIVND (reference sequence). The CDR3 nucleotides are TGTGCCAGTAGGCGGACTAGCGGGAGGATAACTAGCACAGATACGCAGTATTTT. This translates into CASRRTSGRITSTDTQYF.

The gene calls are TRBV19 and TRBJ2-1; 8 bases line up with TRBD1. The trim removed 5 bases at V and 0 bases at J, leaving 6 bases unmatched. Germline CDR1 is LNHDA and CDR2 is SQIVND (reference sequence). The length of the CDR3 is 16 residues. CDR3 nucleotides: TGTGCCAGTAGTTATCAGGGACAGGTCTCCTACAATGAGCAGTTCTTC. Translated: CASSYQGQVSYNEQFF. Full variable domain (outside the CDR3, taken from reference TRBV19 and TRBJ2-1): DGGITQSPKYLFRKEGQNVTLSCEQNLNHDAMYWYRQDPGQGLRLIYYSQIVNDFQKGDIAEGYSVSREKKESFPLTVTSAQKNPTAFYLCASSYQGQVSYNEQFFGPGTRLTVL.

The rearrangement joins TRBV28 to TRBJ1-4; D not resolved. Germline values: CDR1 MDHEN, CDR2 SYDVKM. CDR3 length: 11 amino acids. V gave up 8 bases and J gave up 5 bases, with 6 bases separating them. The DNA for the CDR3 is TGTGCCAGCTCACAGAATGAAAAACTGTTTTTT. Encoded protein: CASSQNEKLFF.

This chain links TRBV2 with TRBJ2-1; TRBD1 might be the D (6 bases). The CDR3 length is 15 residues. Per the germline V gene, CDR1 is SNHLY and CDR2 is FYNNEI. The V gene lost 8 bases and the J gene lost 6 bases, with 20 bases spanning the gap. The DNA of the CDR3 is TGTGCCAGCCAGACAGACAGGTCCGTGGGCAATGAGCAGTTCTTC. It encodes CASQTDRSVGNEQFF. Together with reference TRBV2 and TRBJ2-1, the CDR3 gives the full variable domain: EPEVTQTPSHQVTQMGQEVILRCVPISNHLYFYWYRQILGQKVEFLVSFYNNEISEKSEIFDDQFSVERPDGSNFTLKIRSTKLEDSAMYFCASQTDRSVGNEQFFGPGTRLTVL.

This chain uses TRBV5-1 with TRBJ1-1, with 7 bases lining up with TRBD1. Per germline, CDR1 SGHRS and CDR2 YFSETQ. V shed 0 bases, J shed 8 bases, and the junction held 10 bases outside the gene matches. This CDR3 spans 15 amino acids. The DNA of the CDR3 is TGCGCCAGCAGCTTGGTGCAGGGGGGTATAGCGGAAGCTTTCTTT. As protein: CASSLVQGGIAEAFF. Full variable domain (rest looked up from reference TRBV5-1 and TRBJ1-1): KAGVTQTPRYLIKTRGQQVTLSCSPISGHRSVSWYQQTPGQGLQFLFEYFSETQRNKGNFPGRFSGRQFSNSRSEMNVSTLELGDSALYLCASSLVQGGIAEAFFGQGTRLTVV.

This chain joins TRBV4-1 and TRBJ2-3; weak D call: TRBD2 (7 bases). CDR3 length: 17 amino acids. Between the trimmed V and J ends, which lost 0 bases and 4 bases, there was a span of 17 bases. The germline V gene encodes CDR1 MGHRA and CDR2 YSYEKL. The CDR3 loop is CASSQDRGGTRSDTQYF. CDR3 DNA: TGCGCCAGCAGCCAAGATAGGGGGGGGACCCGCTCAGATACGCAGTATTTT.

The chain uses TRBV6-5 and TRBJ1-6, with D maybe TRBD1 (6 bases). Germline lookup yields CDR1 MNHEY and CDR2 SVGAGI. V dropped 10 bases and J dropped 6 bases, with 13 bases sitting between them. The CDR3 spans 13 residues. DNA for the CDR3: TGTGCCACCGCGGGGGGGGCTAATTCACCCCTCCACTTT. Its protein is CATAGGANSPLHF.

On this clone itself: The sample contains more than one DNA sequence encoding this CDR3. The CDR3, as DNA: TGTGCCAGTAGTATTGGGGGCGGGAGCTCCTACGAGCAGTACTTC. The encoded protein is CASSIGGGSSYEQYF. The chain combines TRBV19 with TRBJ2-7; TRBD2 might be the D (7 bases). Germline V gene lookup returns CDR1 LNHDA and CDR2 SQIVND (reference sequence). The CDR3 totals 15 residues. The V end lost 3 bases, the J end lost 0 bases, and 12 bases lay between the germline ends.

In this sample, this clone turned up once. The chain couples TRBV30 to TRBJ2-7; 9 bases line up with TRBD1. Losses at the gene ends were 2 bases for V and 5 bases for J; bases not matched to a gene: 10. Looked up from germline, CDR1 is GTSNPN and CDR2 is SVGIG (reference sequence). There are 15 residues in the CDR3. CDR3 DNA: TGTGCCTGGAGTCCCGGGACAGGGTTCCATGACGAGCAGTACTTC. Translating it yields CAWSPGTGFHDEQYF.

This clone showed up just once. The chain is built from TRBV7-2 and TRBJ2-6; TRBD1 agrees at 10 bases. The CDR3 totals 19 residues. The germline V gene encodes CDR1 SGHTA and CDR2 FQGNSA. J was trimmed by 0 bases and V by 4 bases; bases with no gene match: 9. The CDR3 region has the DNA TGTGCCAGCAGCTCCGCCGAGGGACAGGGGACCTCTGGGGCCAACGTCCTGACTTTC. It translates to CASSSAEGQGTSGANVLTF.

The CDR3 nucleotides read TGTGCCAGCAGCCAAGACGGGCTAGCGCTCTGGGGCGAGCAGTACTTC. Its protein is CASSQDGLALWGEQYF. The genes are TRBV3-1 (or the pseudogene TRBV3-2) and TRBJ2-7; possibly TRBD2 for D (6 bases). The V gene lost 0 bases and the J gene lost 6 bases, with 18 bases spanning the gap. CDR1 and CDR2 (germline): LGHDT, YNNKEL (reference sequence). The CDR3 loop spans 16 amino acids.

The chain couples TRBV5-1 to TRBJ1-2; D remains unclear. Germline loops: CDR1 SGHRS, CDR2 YFSETQ. V was trimmed by 4 bases and J by 4 bases, leaving 20 bases between them. The CDR3 loop spans 16 amino acids. CDR3 loop: CASSPSLSLQTYGYTF. CDR3 DNA: TGCGCCAGCAGCCCTTCGTTGTCACTCCAAACCTATGGCTACACCTTC.

The rearrangement links TRBV7-2 to TRBJ2-5; D is uncertain. V was pared by 2 bases and J by 5 bases, with 6 bases between. CDR1 is SGHTA and CDR2 is FQGNSA in the germline V gene. The CDR3 covers 12 residues. CDR3 sequence: CASSLILETQYF. CDR3 nucleotide sequence: TGTGCCAGCAGCTTAATTTTGGAGACCCAGTACTTC.

The J gene is TRBJ1-1, the V gene TRBV3-1 (or the pseudogene TRBV3-2); no clear D. The germline gives CDR1 LGHDT, CDR2 YNNKEL (reference sequence). Deletions cut 1 base from V and 5 bases from J, with 11 bases between. The CDR3 spans 14 residues. CDR3 sequence (DNA): TGTGCCAGCAGCCAAGGGGAGGGCTGGACTGAAGCTTTCTTT. Its protein is CASSQGEGWTEAFF.

The rearrangement joins TRBV6-5 to TRBJ2-6; possibly TRBD2 for D (5 bases). The germline CDR1 and CDR2 sequences are MNHEY and SVGAGI. V lost 2 bases and J 2 bases, leaving 7 bases between the germline ends. This CDR3 region has 15 residues. The CDR3 sequence: CASSYQRAGANVLTF. The CDR3, as DNA: TGTGCCAGCAGTTACCAGAGGGCTGGGGCCAACGTCCTGACTTTC.

The chain joins TRBV28 to TRBJ1-1, with 9 bases that match TRBD1. CDR1 and CDR2 (germline): MDHEN, SYDVKM. The length of the CDR3 is 15 residues. The junction had 4 bases not matched to a gene; V was cut back by 4 bases and J by 1 base. The CDR3 spells CASSSRQGGNTEAFF. CDR3 nucleotides: TGTGCCAGCAGTTCCCGACAGGGGGGGAACACTGAAGCTTTCTTT. Looking up the rest from reference TRBV28 and TRBJ1-1 gives the full variable domain: DVKVTQSSRYLVKRTGEKVFLECVQDMDHENMFWYRQDPGLGLRLIYFSYDVKMKEKGDIPEGYSVSREKKERFSLILESASTNQTSMYLCASSSRQGGNTEAFFGQGTRLTVV.

This chain uses TRBV9 with TRBJ1-5; D not resolved. V shed 0 bases and J shed 5 bases, with 6 bases lying between them. CDR3 length equals 13 residues. The germline V gene encodes CDR1 SGDLS and CDR2 YYNGEE. CDR3 amino acids: CASSVDRDQPQHF. The CDR3, as DNA: TGTGCCAGCAGCGTAGATCGGGATCAGCCCCAGCATTTT.

The V call is TRBV19, the J call TRBJ2-2; D remains unclear. The CDR3 runs to 11 residues. Trimming cost V 6 bases and J 5 bases, with 4 bases left between them. Germline V gives CDR1 LNHDA, CDR2 SQIVND (reference sequence). The CDR3 nucleotides are TGTGCCAGTAGAACGACCGGGGAGCTGTTTTTT. It specifies CASRTTGELFF.

This chain links TRBV9 with TRBJ2-3; 13 positions agree with TRBD2. Trimming cost V 3 bases and J 6 bases; bases outside gene matches: 13. Germline values: CDR1 SGDLS, CDR2 YYNGEE. The CDR3 spans 18 residues. CDR3 bases: TGTGCCAGCAGCGCAGTTACTAGCGGGAGGGCCTCGGCGGATACGCAGTATTTT. It translates to CASSAVTSGRASADTQYF.

This chain joins TRBV10-3 and TRBJ2-3; D is perhaps TRBD2 (6 bases). Germline V gives CDR1 ENHRY, CDR2 SYGVKD. The CDR3 is 18 amino acids. V lost 4 bases, J lost 3 bases, and 23 bases lay in between. The CDR3 sequence is CAISVPLLGQRATDTQYF. CDR3 DNA sequence: TGTGCCATCAGTGTTCCCCTCCTAGGTCAGCGGGCTACAGATACGCAGTATTTT.

The CDR3, as DNA: TGTGCCAGCAGCTTAGCCGGGGACAGGACCTACGAGCAGTACTTC. Its translation: CASSLAGDRTYEQYF. This sequence joins TRBV7-3 and TRBJ2-7; 8 bases align to TRBD1. CDR3 length: 15 amino acids. Germline loops: CDR1 SGHTA, CDR2 FQGTGA. J lost 2 bases, V lost 2 bases, and 5 bases had no gene match.

The genes are TRBV27 and TRBJ1-2, with D possibly being TRBD1 (5 bases). Trimming took 2 bases from V and 2 from J, leaving 12 bases between them. Per the germline V gene, CDR1 is MNHEY and CDR2 is SMNVEV (reference sequence). This CDR3 is 15 amino acids long. Here the CDR3 reads CASSLGGVGNYGYTF. CDR3 in DNA: TGTGCCAGCAGTTTAGGGGGTGTTGGAAACTATGGCTACACCTTC.

The chain carries TRBV7-8 and TRBJ1-4; D unresolved. CDR1 is SGHVS, CDR2 FQNEAQ, per germline. This CDR3 contains 14 residues. V was cut by 2 bases and J by 5 bases, with 9 bases left in between. Here the CDR3 reads CASSLSPGNEKLFF. The DNA for the CDR3 is TGTGCCAGCAGCTTATCCCCAGGCAATGAAAAACTGTTTTTT.

V gene TRBV29-1 combines with J gene TRBJ1-5, with D maybe TRBD1 (5 bases). The CDR3 has 13 amino acids. Germline CDR1 SQVTM, CDR2 ANQGSEA. Trimming took off 6 bases at V and 3 bases at J, with 12 bases between the two ends. CDR3 loop: CSVADSPNQPQHF. The CDR3 coding sequence is TGCAGCGTCGCCGACAGCCCCAATCAGCCCCAGCATTTT.

This chain joins TRBV9 and TRBJ2-7; 9 bases line up with TRBD2. The CDR3 has 15 amino acids. Germline assignment: CDR1 SGDLS and CDR2 YYNGEE. Trimming removed 4 bases from V and 2 bases from J; junction bases left unmatched: 7. CDR3 residues: CASSLAGLATYEQYF. In DNA form, the CDR3 reads TGTGCCAGCAGCCTTGCGGGACTAGCTACCTACGAGCAGTACTTC.

This chain uses TRBV28 with TRBJ2-1; D not certain. CDR1 and CDR2 (germline): MDHEN, SYDVKM. The CDR3 extends over 13 amino acids. The V and J ends lost 1 base and 9 bases respectively, with 10 bases between them. The CDR3 DNA reads as TGTGCCAGCAGTTTATTCCTAAGGAGTGAGCAGTTCTTC. It encodes CASSLFLRSEQFF.

The CDR3 DNA sequence: TGTGCCAGCAGTGAGTGGGGGTCCGATCCAGAGACCCAGTACTTC. This gives the protein CASSEWGSDPETQYF. V usage is TRBV6-1 and J usage is TRBJ2-5; D may correspond to TRBD1 or TRBD2 (5 bases each). The V end was cut by 3 bases, the J end by 4 bases, with 15 bases between. This CDR3 has 15 amino acids. Germline CDR1 reads MNHNS; CDR2 reads SASEGT.

This rearrangement joins TRBV15 to TRBJ1-2; 10 bases fit TRBD1. The CDR3 runs 15 residues. Germline CDR1 reads LNHNV; CDR2 reads YYDKDF (reference sequence). The V segment lost 8 bases and the J segment 5 bases; nucleotides outside the gene matches: 11. The CDR3 region is CATSTGTGDSYGYTF. CDR3 sequence (DNA): TGTGCCACCTCCACTGGGACAGGGGACTCTTATGGCTACACCTTC.

This rearrangement joins TRBV5-1 to TRBJ2-7, with 11 positions matching TRBD1. V dropped 4 bases and J dropped 3; count of bases not matched to a gene: 12. The V gene's germline CDR1 is SGHRS and CDR2 YFSETQ. This CDR3 spans 17 amino acids. In DNA, the CDR3 is TGCGCCAGCAGCCCCGGACAGGGGGCCGGAACATACTACGAGCAGTACTTC. Amino acid sequence: CASSPGQGAGTYYEQYF.

The gene calls are TRBV28 and TRBJ2-1, with D possibly TRBD1 on 5 matching bases. The CDR3 runs to 18 residues. The germline gives CDR1 MDHEN, CDR2 SYDVKM. V lost 3 bases and J lost 2, with 20 bases in between. The CDR3 DNA follows: TGTGCCAGCAGTTTGTACGATGTAGGGGCATACACCTACAATGAGCAGTTCTTC. Its translation: CASSLYDVGAYTYNEQFF.

CDR3: CASSLGHMNTEAFF. The CDR3, as DNA: TGTGCCAGCAGCTTAGGACACATGAACACTGAAGCTTTCTTT. The chain links TRBV7-9 to TRBJ1-1; D is unresolved. CDR1 is SEHNR, CDR2 FQNEAQ, per germline (reference sequence). The CDR3 is 14 amino acids. V dropped 1 base and J dropped 0 bases, with 6 bases sitting between them. The variable domain in full, completed from reference TRBV7-9 and TRBJ1-1, reads DTGVSQNPRHKITKRGQNVTFRCDPISEHNRLYWYRQTLGQGPEFLTYFQNEAQLEKSRLLSDRFSAERPKGSFSTLEIQRTEQGDSAMYLCASSLGHMNTEAFFGQGTRLTVV.

The chain employs TRBV29-1 and TRBJ1-1, with D perhaps TRBD1 (6 bases). The germline gives CDR1 SQVTM, CDR2 ANQGSEA. The CDR3 is 13 amino acids. Trimming left V 4 bases short and J 1 base short, with 10 bases between. Here the CDR3 DNA reads TGCAGCGTTGGGGGGGGCCGGAACACTGAAGCTTTCTTT. Amino acid sequence: CSVGGGRNTEAFF.